Described below is a single T cell receptor beta chain sequence and its context. The antigen it recognizes is unknown. No per-base quality is available; no much larger clone lies one base away. The meaning of the sample's treatment or condition label: about 20 received Ad26.COV2.S at low or high dose, single or two shots; about 5 received placebo; per-sample allocation not given. Repertoires of vaccine and placebo recipients were sequenced from samples taken on day 63 after the first injection. In Cohort 1b, about two dozen adults aged 18-55 years were enrolled at a single site in Boston, USA, between 29 July and 7 August 2020. Ad26.COV2.S was a replication-incompetent adenovirus type 26 vector expressing a prefusion-stabilized SARS-CoV-2 spike protein from the original Wuhan strain. From its cysteine to its phenylalanine, the CDR3 spans 15 amino acids. Of all the DNA, just the CDR3 is kept, 45 bases in frame from base 1. The germline V gene encodes CDR1 SGHTA and CDR2 FQGNSA. Unmatched junction bases come to 5, with V trimmed by 6 bases and J by 4 bases.

TCRbeta CDR3 regions were sequenced with the immunoSEQ Assay. After extraction, genomic DNA underwent amplification by bias-controlled multiplex PCR, followed by high-throughput sequencing. As for how the authors treated the data: To quantify the absolute abundance of every unique TCRbeta CDR3 region, sequences were collapsed and filtered. T cell fraction was estimated by normalizing TCRbeta template counts to usable DNA, with usable DNA measured through amplification of reference genes found in all nucleated cells. Repertoire TCRs were annotated as SARS-CoV-2-specific by exact matching of V gene, CDR3 amino acid sequence and J gene to a known reactive TCR set. MIRA supplied the reference SARS-CoV-2 TCR set, which was filtered for enrichment in COVID-19-positive ImmuneCODE repertoires so that public or cross-reactive TCRs were removed. Drawing on the MIRA antigens, annotated TCRs were analysed further at the level of specific ORF or position within ORF. Breadth was defined as the number of annotated unique rearrangements divided by the total number of unique productive rearrangements, and depth was defined as the summed frequency of the annotated unique rearrangements. Group comparisons of TCR breadth used two-sided Wilcoxon rank-sum tests. This is the immuneACCESS table as TCRdb keeps it, with only in-frame sequences that have V and J called. A part of the clones is gone; compared with another copy, unresolved V genes explain less than half, and the rest is unexplained. D and trimming were read from the DNA, whereas the V and J calls and clone size are those reported in that table. The sample yields hundreds of thousands of clones; about 89% were counted once. Roughly 1.5% of the sample goes to the ten largest clones.

This sample was included in a study of Ad26.COV2.S vaccination and SARS-CoV-2 variants (dated by TCRdb to 2020 to 2023). Turning to the overall study: Vaccine-arm donors were drawn from COV1001, a multicentre, randomized, double-blind, placebo-controlled phase I-IIa trial of Ad26.COV2.S in healthy adults. Dosing of Ad26.COV2.S was intramuscular, at either 5x10^10 or 1x10^11 viral particles, delivered as one shot or as two shots spaced 56 days apart. The TCR-sequenced set comprised about 32 samples: some 20 Ad26.COV2.S vaccine recipients, 5 placebo recipients and 8 SARS-CoV-2 convalescent individuals. Participants in the trial were split at random into five groups of five each, receiving low-dose or high-dose Ad26.COV2.S once or twice, or else placebo on both occasions. Sequencing of the TCRbeta repertoire served to evaluate the specificity and breadth of SARS-CoV-2-reactive T cell receptors following Ad26.COV2.S vaccination. Throughout the experiments and outcome assessment, investigators stayed blinded to trial group allocation. Overall results and qualifications from the work: After vaccination, spike-specific CD8+ and CD4+ T cell responses were reported to show substantial breadth. The study was not powered to compare responses between vaccine doses or regimens. It was noted by the authors that total T cell responses may have been underestimated by the TCR breadth and depth analyses. Non-spike TCR breadth was comparable between vaccine and placebo recipients, consistent with the vaccine containing only spike. Spike-specific TCR breadth was higher in Ad26.COV2.S recipients than in placebo recipients (P = 0.0014).

Source: peripheral blood, taken in a trial of Ad26.COV2.S vaccine versus placebo. The chain links TRBV7-2 with TRBJ2-1, with 11 bases in between that match TRBD2. This clonotype was sampled from a person aged 18-60 years who received the Ad26.COV2.S COVID-19 vaccine or a placebo. The CDR3 region: CASSPGTSGYNEQFF. The DNA sequence reads TGTGCCAGCAGTCCCGGGACTAGCGGATACAATGAGCAGTTCTTC.